This T cell receptor (beta chain) is drawn from a study of blood T cell repertoires in COVID-19. As for the study in general: Donors in the United States, Italy and Spain gave samples during acute or convalescent COVID-19. Sources were T cells, B-cell-depleted T cells, or PBMCs; the material itself was cDNA or gDNA.

In the source study's methods: Scientists estimated how many nucleated cells there were by amplifying reference gene primers. Clones were sequenced by immunoSEQ multiplex PCR, and TCRdb holds only the in-frame ones, with some missing. The V and J calls and clone size are taken from that table; D and trimming were inferred from the DNA. The sample records fewer than 75,000 clones, roughly 84% being singletons. V lost 0 bases and J lost 9, with 12 bases in between. The CDR3 is 14 residues long. From germline, CDR1 is SGHVT and CDR2 SQSDAQ. The chain joins TRBV7-4 to TRBJ1-5, with D hard to call. Sequencing was done on a sample of peripheral blood. The receptor comes from a man between 50 and 59 years old with active COVID-19. The CDR3 reads CASSLAGTRVPQHF. CDR3 coding DNA: TGTGCCAGCAGCTTAGCGGGTACTCGGGTGCCCCAGCATTTT.